Listed below are T cell receptor beta chains from one sample, sequenced in a study of shared clonotypes between healthy human individuals. This table comes from immunoSEQ multiplex PCR, and its TCRdb copy is limited to in-frame clones, with some not included. The table lists around 1.4 million clones, approximately 98.5% of them singletons. Sequencing was carried out using naive CD4+ T cells sorted from blood. The receptors originated from a man under 40 in good health. Each CDR3 is given with its conserved first and last residue.

TRBJ2-5 | TRBV15 | CATSREGQGEETQYF
TRBJ2-7 | TRBV28 | CASRTGGPPYEQYF
TRBJ2-1 | TRBV9 | CASSVTGQGVGESYNEQFF
TRBJ2-5 | TRBV11-2 | CASRVVTPGTGGQETQYF
TRBJ2-7 | TRBV19 | CASEISYEQYF
TRBJ2-3 | TRBV9 | CASSSHPDTDTQYF
TRBJ2-7 | TRBV5-1 | CASSNPRGSGRAVDEQYF
TRBJ1-1 | TRBV6-5 | CASSYSLGVADTEAFF
TRBJ2-3 | TRBV5-4 | CASSFENTDTQYF
TRBJ2-2 | TRBV30 | CAWSVQGAGELFF
TRBJ2-5 | TRBV5-4 | CASSLEAARQETQYF
TRBJ2-7 | TRBV29-1 | CSAAGGSYEQYF
TRBJ1-3 | TRBV7-9 | CASSKRTELSGNTIYF
TRBJ2-7 | TRBV5-5 | CASRDDPGTSVDEQYF
TRBJ2-2 | TRBV2 | CASKTRTGELRDTGELFF
TRBJ1-4 | TRBV5-1 | CASSLRTANEKLFF
TRBJ1-1 | TRBV18 | CASNQPEMNTEAFF
TRBJ2-2 | TRBV5-1 | CASSPRTDGVAGELFF
TRBJ2-7 | TRBV5-1 | CASSLAPGIWQSSYEQYF
TRBJ2-7 | TRBV5-1 | CASSGGQITNEQYF
TRBJ1-5 | TRBV27 | CASSLSVPGQPQHF
TRBJ2-3 | TRBV5-1 | CASSLLPADTQYF
TRBJ2-2 | TRBV5-6 | CASSLAGPGELFF
TRBJ2-1 | TRBV19 | CASSTYQDNEQFF
TRBJ1-2 | TRBV7-2 | CASSLVGGGANYGYTF
TRBJ2-7 | TRBV27 | CASRRYSAGLVSYEQYF
TRBJ1-1 | TRBV6-5 | CASSYPGNTEAFF
TRBJ1-1 | TRBV18 | CASSPSNRGATEAFF
TRBJ1-5 | TRBV27 | CASSPVTYSNQPQHF
TRBJ2-2 | TRBV2 | CASTGIDTGELFF
TRBJ2-1 | TRBV14 | CASSLWLGEQFF
TRBJ2-1 | TRBV7-6 | CASRLPGQGNNEQFF
TRBJ2-7 | TRBV19 | CASTKTGSGAYEQYF
TRBJ2-1 | TRBV19 | CASRDPLRTGLNEQFF
TRBJ2-7 | TRBV7-8 | CASSLGLAGGYEQYF
TRBJ2-7 | TRBV2 | CASSEGVLGTYEQYF
TRBJ2-3 | TRBV5-1 | CASSLPGGPATDTQYF
TRBJ1-1 | TRBV15 | CATSRDWEGTEAFF
TRBJ1-1 | TRBV28 | CASEPRVNTEAFF
TRBJ2-7 | TRBV7-2 | CASRIAGGYEQYF
TRBJ2-7 | TRBV5-6 | CASSRVGNSYEQYF
TRBJ2-5 | TRBV5-4 | CASSLRSGETQYF
TRBJ1-1 | TRBV2 | CASSPDGLNTEAFF
TRBJ2-4 | TRBV19 | CASSIVPGGVKNIQYF
TRBJ2-6 | TRBV18 | CASSPPAGVTGANVLTF
TRBJ2-7 | TRBV18 | CASSPMVEQYF
TRBJ2-7 | TRBV11-2 | CASSQQIEQYF
TRBJ2-2 | TRBV5-1 | CASSLSALGDRGELFF
TRBJ2-2 | TRBV19 | CASTWASGAPNTGELFF
TRBJ1-5 | TRBV6-1 | CASSVIGANQPQHF
TRBJ2-6 | TRBV7-7 | CASSLDRWGRSGANVLTF
TRBJ1-2 | TRBV25-1 | CASTDSSGYYGYTF
TRBJ2-1 | TRBV7-8 | CASSFFGGSQSYNEQFF
TRBJ2-1 | TRBV18 | CASSPLSLAGNEQFF
TRBJ2-7 | TRBV5-4 | CASSPTGSGGSYEQYF
TRBJ2-3 | TRBV5-1 | CASSILAGVTDTQYF
TRBJ1-2 | TRBV2 | CASSVRASNYGYTF